A single sample is the source of the 30 T cell receptor beta chains below, sequenced in a study of radiotherapy plus CTLA-4 blockade in lung cancer. Clones were sequenced by immunoSEQ multiplex PCR, and TCRdb holds only the in-frame ones, with some missing. The sample includes fewer than 65,000 clones, 77% of them seen just once. The sequences come from peripheral blood, collected from a patient treated with radiotherapy plus ipilimumab. The receptors were sampled from a human donor with non-small cell lung cancer whose response to radiotherapy plus ipilimumab could not be evaluated.

V gene TRBV19 combines with J gene TRBJ2-7; D is possibly TRBD2 (5 bases). The germline CDR1 and CDR2 sequences are LNHDA and SQIVND (reference sequence). The V end lost 5 bases, the J end lost 3 bases, and 23 bases lay between the germline ends. This CDR3 comprises 17 residues. CDR3 protein: CASSGGPPLTIIYEQYF. DNA of the CDR3: TGTGCCAGTAGTGGCGGGCCCCCCCTGACTATCATCTACGAGCAGTACTTC. Drawing the rest from reference TRBV19 and TRBJ2-7, the complete variable domain is DGGITQSPKYLFRKEGQNVTLSCEQNLNHDAMYWYRQDPGQGLRLIYYSQIVNDFQKGDIAEGYSVSREKKESFPLTVTSAQKNPTAFYLCASSGGPPLTIIYEQYFGPGTRLTVT.

The rearrangement joins TRBV6-5 to TRBJ1-2; no definite D call. The germline CDR1 and CDR2 sequences are MNHEY and SVGAGI. V was clipped by 5 bases and J by 8 bases, with 12 bases between them. This CDR3 contains 12 residues. The CDR3 DNA sequence: TGTGCCAGCAGTGAAAGGACGGGAGGCTACACCTTC. Translating it yields CASSERTGGYTF.

The chain joins TRBV4-3 to TRBJ2-5, with D unresolved. The J call is in doubt because the DNA end fits TRBJ2-7 better. This CDR3 region has 15 residues. CDR1 LGHNA and CDR2 YSLEER come from the germline V gene. CDR3 sequence (DNA): TGCGCCAGCAGCAGAAGCCCAGGCGTCTCCTACGAGCAGTACTTC. Amino acids: CASSRSPGVSYEQYF.

The genes are TRBV14 and TRBJ2-4; TRBD2 aligns across 8 bases. The CDR3 covers 15 residues. Germline CDR1 SGHDN, CDR2 FVKESK. V shed 3 bases, J shed 7 bases, and the junction held 8 bases outside the gene matches. CDR3 protein: CASSQTSGGRNIQYF. In DNA form, the CDR3 reads TGTGCCAGCAGCCAGACGAGCGGGGGCAGGAACATTCAGTACTTC.

V gene TRBV10-2 combines with J gene TRBJ2-7, with a tentative D call TRBD1 (5 bases). V lost 0 bases to trimming and J lost 3 bases, with 15 bases between them. The CDR3 is made up of 16 amino acids. Germline loops: CDR1 WSHSY, CDR2 SAAADI. The CDR3 reads CASSESTPRQGYEQYF. As DNA, the CDR3 is TGCGCCAGCAGTGAGTCGACTCCCCGGCAGGGCTACGAGCAGTACTTC.

This chain links TRBV6-6 with TRBJ1-3, with D perhaps matching TRBD1 (6 bases). The CDR3 is 14 amino acids. CDR1 MNHNY and CDR2 SVGAGI come from the germline V gene (reference sequence). Trimming stripped 7 bases from V and 0 bases from J, with 10 bases between. This CDR3 reads CASMTGNSGNTIYF. CDR3 DNA: TGTGCCAGCATGACAGGAAACTCTGGAAACACCATATATTTT.

The chain recombines TRBV7-8 with TRBJ2-2; tentatively, D is TRBD1 (5 bases). This CDR3 spans 14 amino acids. Trimming shortened V by 4 bases and J by 7 bases, and 13 bases separated the two germline ends. CDR1 is SGHVS and CDR2 is FQNEAQ in the germline V gene. The chain's CDR3 is CASSSGAGGGELFF. In DNA form, the CDR3 reads TGTGCCAGCAGCTCTGGGGCCGGCGGCGGGGAGCTGTTTTTT.

This clone has more than one count but fewer than ten. CDR3 residues: CASIPSGGAGETQYF. The CDR3, as DNA: TGTGCCAGCATTCCAAGCGGGGGGGCTGGAGAGACCCAGTACTTC. This chain links TRBV6-5 with TRBJ2-5; the match to TRBD2 covers 10 bases. CDR3 size: 15 residues. With V trimmed by 7 bases and J by 4 bases, 9 bases remained unmatched. CDR1 MNHEY and CDR2 SVGAGI come from the germline V gene.

The chain employs TRBV6-6 and TRBJ2-3; 12 nucleotides line up with TRBD2. Germline V gene sequence: CDR1 MNHNY, CDR2 SVGAGI (reference sequence). The CDR3 loop spans 15 amino acids. Trimming took 2 bases from V and 4 from J; bases not matched to a gene: 1. The CDR3 here is CASSYGLAGSDTQYF. The CDR3 DNA reads as TGTGCCAGCAGTTACGGACTAGCGGGGTCAGATACGCAGTATTTT.

The genes are TRBV6-5 and TRBJ2-7; 8 bases match TRBD1. Germline V gene sequence: CDR1 MNHEY, CDR2 SVGAGI. V was pared by 4 bases and J by 4 bases, with 9 bases of the junction left unmatched. The CDR3 sequence is 15 residues long. In nucleotides, the CDR3 is TGTGCCAGCAGTTCCCCTCGACAGGGGCTATACGAGCAGTACTTC. Its translation: CASSSPRQGLYEQYF.

Of note for this clone: The same CDR3 also results from other DNA sequences found in this sample. V usage is TRBV18 and J usage is TRBJ2-6; 10 bases match TRBD1. Trimming removed 3 bases from V and 4 bases from J; junction bases left unmatched: 9. There are 18 residues in the CDR3. Germline V CDR1 and CDR2: KGHSH, LQKENI. CDR3 nucleotides: TGTGCCAGCTCACCCAGGACAGGGGGAGGTTCGGGGGCCAACGTCCTGACTTTC. It encodes CASSPRTGGGSGANVLTF.

The genes are TRBV4-2 and TRBJ2-7; D is unresolved. Trimming removed 3 bases at V and 5 bases at J, with 11 bases between. The CDR3 length is 13 residues. CDR1 is LGHNA, CDR2 YNFKEQ, per germline. The DNA for the CDR3 is TGTGCCAGCAGCCAGGGTTGGGCAGACGAGCAGTACTTC. Its translation: CASSQGWADEQYF.

The V gene is TRBV4-1, the J gene TRBJ2-2; possibly TRBD1 for D (5 bases). The CDR3 length is 15 residues. Per the germline V gene, CDR1 is MGHRA and CDR2 is YSYEKL. V lost 1 base and J 3 bases, leaving 9 bases between the germline ends. The CDR3 loop is CASSQGGQDTGELFF. In DNA form, the CDR3 reads TGCGCCAGCAGCCAAGGAGGACAAGACACCGGGGAGCTGTTTTTT.

CDR3 sequence (DNA): TGTGCCAGCACCTGGGACGGCGGGACGGAAAAACTGTTTTTT. Translation: CASTWDGGTEKLFF. J is TRBJ1-4 and V is TRBV7-2; weak D call: TRBD1 (5 bases). Germline CDR1 is SGHTA and CDR2 is FQGNSA. The CDR3 has 14 residues. The V gene lost 7 bases and the J gene lost 8 bases, with 17 bases spanning the gap.

The table lists this clone with a count of one. Other DNA sequences from this sample encode an identical CDR3 as well. The CDR3 here is CASRQGQVSTNEKLFF. The CDR3 DNA is TGTGCCAGTAGGCAGGGACAGGTCTCAACTAATGAAAAACTGTTTTTT. The genes are TRBV19 and TRBJ1-4; 8 bases match TRBD1. CDR1 is LNHDA, CDR2 SQIVND, per germline (reference sequence). The CDR3 covers 16 residues. The V gene end was trimmed by 6 bases and the J gene end by 0 bases; junction bases not matched to a gene: 6.

J is TRBJ1-2 and V is TRBV27, with D maybe TRBD1 (5 bases). Germline V gene data show CDR1 as MNHEY and CDR2 as SMNVEV (reference sequence). The length of the CDR3 is 14 residues. Trimming took off 4 bases at V and 2 bases at J, with 11 bases between the two ends. CDR3 loop: CASSYTKGNYGYTF. The CDR3, as DNA: TGTGCCAGCAGTTACACAAAGGGGAACTATGGCTACACCTTC.

This clone was seen only a few times. V gene TRBV28 combines with J gene TRBJ1-4; 7 nucleotides line up with TRBD1. Germline CDR1 reads MDHEN; CDR2 reads SYDVKM. With 5 bases clipped from V and 5 bases from J, the junction kept 8 bases outside the gene matches. The CDR3 contains 15 residues. CDR3 amino acids: CASSPWDSINEKLFF. The CDR3 nucleotides are TGTGCCAGCAGTCCCTGGGACAGTATCAATGAAAAACTGTTTTTT.

This clone came up a few times. The genes are TRBV4-3 and TRBJ2-3; weak D call: TRBD1 (5 bases). The CDR3 is made up of 15 amino acids. Germline V gives CDR1 LGHNA, CDR2 YSLEER. V was pared by 1 base and J by 0 bases, with 8 bases between. CDR3 residues: CASSQGWGSTDTQYF. In DNA form, the CDR3 reads TGCGCCAGCAGCCAAGGATGGGGCAGCACAGATACGCAGTATTTT.

Concerning this clone itself: A read error may account for a junction end that differs from germline. This sequence joins TRBV7-9 and TRBJ1-2; TRBD1 agrees at 7 bases. Germline CDR1 SEHNR, CDR2 FQNEAQ (reference sequence). There are 15 residues in the CDR3. CDR3 loop: CASTRDSRSNYSYTF. For the CDR3, the DNA is TGTGCCAGCACCCGGGACAGTCGAAGTAACTATAGCTACACCTTC.

The chain carries TRBV28 and TRBJ2-3, with 7 bases matching TRBD2. From germline, CDR1 is MDHEN and CDR2 SYDVKM. The junction had 14 bases not matched to a gene; V was cut back by 6 bases and J by 2 bases. This CDR3 contains 17 residues. The chain's CDR3 is CASSTTLAALLTDTQYF. CDR3 in DNA: TGTGCCAGCAGCACGACTCTAGCGGCGCTTCTCACAGATACGCAGTATTTT.

This chain links TRBV6-6 with TRBJ2-7; 8 bases align to TRBD1. Per germline, CDR1 MNHNY and CDR2 SVGAGI (reference sequence). This CDR3 is 13 amino acids long. Trimming cost V 6 bases and J 7 bases; bases outside gene matches: 8. The CDR3: CASSMGQVLEQYF. Written as DNA, the CDR3 is TGTGCCAGCAGCATGGGACAGGTCTTGGAGCAGTACTTC.

The V gene is TRBV6-1, the J gene TRBJ2-4, with 8 bases fitting TRBD1. V dropped 6 bases and J dropped 8; count of bases not matched to a gene: 12. Germline V gene sequence: CDR1 MNHNS, CDR2 SASEGT. This CDR3 is built from 15 residues. For the CDR3, the DNA is TGTGCCAGCAGACCCTGGGAGACAGGGGATGACATTCAGTACTTC. Translated: CASRPWETGDDIQYF.

The V and J genes are TRBV5-1 and TRBJ2-3; 12 bases match TRBD1. V lost 4 bases and J lost 4; bases outside the gene matches: 4. This CDR3 is built from 15 residues. The germline gives CDR1 SGHRS, CDR2 YFSETQ. CDR3 bases: TGCGCCAGCAGCGGGGACAGGGGGCAGGCAGATACGCAGTATTTT. The encoded protein is CASSGDRGQADTQYF.

This clone was counted between two and nine times. The rearrangement links TRBV6-5 to TRBJ1-5; 8 positions agree with TRBD1. V shed 5 bases, J shed 5 bases, and the junction held 5 bases outside the gene matches. CDR3 length: 14 residues. Germline lookup yields CDR1 MNHEY and CDR2 SVGAGI. The CDR3 reads CASSATGVDQPQHF. CDR3 nucleotides: TGTGCCAGCAGTGCGACAGGGGTCGATCAGCCCCAGCATTTT.

The chain is built from TRBV11-2 and TRBJ2-7; 9 positions match TRBD1. After removal of 6 bases from V and 5 bases from J, the junction contained 8 bases not matched to a gene. The CDR3 extends over 14 amino acids. Germline CDR1 reads SGHAT; CDR2 reads FQNNGV. The CDR3, as DNA: TGTGCCAGCAGTCTAGGGGGACAGGGCCACGAGCAGTACTTC. Translating it yields CASSLGGQGHEQYF.

The chain joins TRBV28 to TRBJ2-3; tentatively, D is TRBD1 (5 bases). Trimming left V 2 bases short and J 4 bases short, with 10 bases between. The CDR3 is made up of 14 amino acids. From germline, CDR1 is MDHEN and CDR2 SYDVKM. CDR3 protein: CASSLVGVSDTQYF. The CDR3 coding sequence is TGTGCCAGCAGTTTAGTAGGGGTTTCAGATACGCAGTATTTT.

The chain recombines TRBV7-2 with TRBJ2-7, with 9 bases matching TRBD2. V gave up 2 bases and J gave up 4 bases; unmatched junction bases: 9. Germline CDR1 SGHTA, CDR2 FQGNSA. This CDR3 spans 16 amino acids. CDR3 sequence (DNA): TGTGCCAGCAGCTTATTTCCGGCTAGCGGGATTTACGAGCAGTACTTC. It specifies CASSLFPASGIYEQYF.

V usage is TRBV6-4 and J usage is TRBJ2-2, with 9 positions matching TRBD1. In germline, CDR1 is MRHNA, CDR2 SNTAGT. The CDR3 spans 15 residues. V was pared by 4 bases and J by 4 bases, with 4 bases of the junction left unmatched. As DNA, the CDR3 is TGTGCCAGCAGTGGGGGACAGGGAGGCACCGGGGAGCTGTTTTTT. Protein product: CASSGGQGGTGELFF.

This clone was seen a single time. This rearrangement joins TRBV15 to TRBJ1-6, with TRBD1 matching 8 bases. The CDR3 length is 14 residues. The trim removed 3 bases at V and 7 bases at J, leaving 2 bases unmatched. Germline-derived CDR1 and CDR2 are LNHNV and YYDKDF (reference sequence). The DNA for the CDR3 is TGTGCCACCAGCAGGACAGGGGCCAATTCACCCCTCCACTTT. Its protein is CATSRTGANSPLHF.

J is TRBJ2-6 and V is TRBV7-3; TRBD1 aligns across 7 bases. CDR3 size: 14 residues. The junction had 6 bases not matched to a gene; V was cut back by 5 bases and J by 8 bases. CDR1 and CDR2 from the germline V gene are SGHTA and FQGTGA. The CDR3 reads CASSLQTGPNVLTF. DNA for the CDR3: TGTGCCAGCAGCCTACAGACAGGGCCCAACGTCCTGACTTTC.